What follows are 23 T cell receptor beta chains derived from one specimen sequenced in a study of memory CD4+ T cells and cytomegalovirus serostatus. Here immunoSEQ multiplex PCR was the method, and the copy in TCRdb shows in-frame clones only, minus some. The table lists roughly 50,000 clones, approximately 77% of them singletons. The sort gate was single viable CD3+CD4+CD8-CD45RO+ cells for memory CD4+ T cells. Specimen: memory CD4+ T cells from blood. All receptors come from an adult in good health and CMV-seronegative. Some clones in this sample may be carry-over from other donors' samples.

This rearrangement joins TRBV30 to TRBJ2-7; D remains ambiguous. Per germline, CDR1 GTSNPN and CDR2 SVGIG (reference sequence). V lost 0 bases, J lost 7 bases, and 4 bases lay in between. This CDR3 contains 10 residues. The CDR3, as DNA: TGTGCCTGGAGTGTACATGAGCAGTACTTC. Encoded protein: CAWSVHEQYF.

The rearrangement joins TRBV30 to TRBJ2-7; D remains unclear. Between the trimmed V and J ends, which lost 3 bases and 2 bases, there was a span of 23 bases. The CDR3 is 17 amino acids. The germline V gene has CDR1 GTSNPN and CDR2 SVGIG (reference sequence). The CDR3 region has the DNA TGTGCCTGGAGCTCTTTTGATACGGTAGACCCGACCTACGAGCAGTACTTC. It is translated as CAWSSFDTVDPTYEQYF.

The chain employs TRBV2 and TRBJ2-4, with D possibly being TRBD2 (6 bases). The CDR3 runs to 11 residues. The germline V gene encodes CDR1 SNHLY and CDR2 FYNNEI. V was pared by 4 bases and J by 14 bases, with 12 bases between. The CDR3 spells CASSVAGTEYF. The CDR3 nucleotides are TGTGCCAGCAGTGTGGCGGGGACCGAGTACTTC.

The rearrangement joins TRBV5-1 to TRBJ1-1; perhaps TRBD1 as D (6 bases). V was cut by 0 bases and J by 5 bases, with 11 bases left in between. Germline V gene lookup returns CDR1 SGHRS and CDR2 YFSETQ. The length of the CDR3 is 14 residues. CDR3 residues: CASSLVGAETEAFF. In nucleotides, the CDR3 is TGCGCCAGCAGCTTGGTGGGGGCTGAGACTGAAGCTTTCTTT.

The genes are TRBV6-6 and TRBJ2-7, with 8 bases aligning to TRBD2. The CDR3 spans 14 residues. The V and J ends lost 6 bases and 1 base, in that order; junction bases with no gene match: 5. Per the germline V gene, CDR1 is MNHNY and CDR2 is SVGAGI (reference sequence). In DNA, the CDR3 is TGTGCCAGCAGATCGACTAGCGAGTCCTACGAGCAGTACTTC. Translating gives CASRSTSESYEQYF.

Here the CDR3 reads CASSLGDRGVVSYTF. The CDR3 bases are TGTGCCAGCAGCTTGGGGGACAGGGGGGTGGTCAGCTACACCTTC. J is TRBJ1-2 and V is TRBV11-2, with 11 nucleotides matching TRBD1. The germline CDR1 and CDR2 sequences are SGHAT and FQNNGV. The CDR3 has 15 residues. V was pared by 3 bases and J by 9 bases, with 9 bases of the junction left unmatched.

Here the CDR3 reads CATSSSPRDPEAFF. CDR3 DNA: TGTGCCACCAGCAGTTCCCCCCGGGACCCAGAAGCTTTCTTT. The chain is built from TRBV15 and TRBJ1-1; D may be TRBD1 (5 bases). Germline V CDR1 and CDR2: LNHNV, YYDKDF (reference sequence). The CDR3 consists of 14 residues. V was cut by 3 bases and J by 8 bases, with 16 bases left in between. The full variable domain, with the rest looked up from reference TRBV15 and TRBJ1-1, is DAMVIQNPRYQVTQFGKPVTLSCSQTLNHNVMYWYQQKSSQAPKLLFHYYDKDFNNEADTPDNFQSRRPNTSFCFLDIRSPGLGDTAMYLCATSSSPRDPEAFFGQGTRLTVV.

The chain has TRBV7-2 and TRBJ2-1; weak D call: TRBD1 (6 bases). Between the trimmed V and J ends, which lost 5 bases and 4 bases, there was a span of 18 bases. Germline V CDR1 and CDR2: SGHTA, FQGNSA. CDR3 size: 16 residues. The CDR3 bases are TGTGCCAGCAGCAAAGCACAGGGTGCCCTTTACAATGAGCAGTTCTTC. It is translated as CASSKAQGALYNEQFF.

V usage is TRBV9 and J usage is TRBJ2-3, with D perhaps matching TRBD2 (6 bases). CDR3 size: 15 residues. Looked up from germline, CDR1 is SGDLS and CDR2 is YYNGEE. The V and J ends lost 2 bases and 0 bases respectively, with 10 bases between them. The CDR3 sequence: CASSVSGTSTDTQYF. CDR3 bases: TGTGCCAGCAGCGTTAGCGGAACTAGCACAGATACGCAGTATTTT. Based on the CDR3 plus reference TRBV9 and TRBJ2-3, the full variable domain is DSGVTQTPKHLITATGQRVTLRCSPRSGDLSVYWYQQSLDQGLQFLIQYYNGEERAKGNILERFSAQQFPDLHSELNLSSLELGDSALYFCASSVSGTSTDTQYFGPGTRLTVL.

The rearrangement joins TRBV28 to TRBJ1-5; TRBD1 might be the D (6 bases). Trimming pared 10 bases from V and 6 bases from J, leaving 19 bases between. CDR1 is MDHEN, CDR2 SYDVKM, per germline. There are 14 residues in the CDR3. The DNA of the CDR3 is TGTGCCACCGAGGCAGGACAGTCAGCTCAGCCCCAGCATTTT. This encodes CATEAGQSAQPQHF.

This CDR3 is CASSLEALVFEQYF. In DNA, the CDR3 is TGTGCCAGCAGCTTAGAAGCCTTGGTCTTCGAGCAGTACTTC. This chain connects TRBV7-2 to TRBJ2-7, with D unclear. The CDR3 is made up of 14 amino acids. Germline-derived CDR1 and CDR2 are SGHTA and FQGNSA. V was shortened by 1 base and J by 6 bases, with 13 bases between the two germline ends.

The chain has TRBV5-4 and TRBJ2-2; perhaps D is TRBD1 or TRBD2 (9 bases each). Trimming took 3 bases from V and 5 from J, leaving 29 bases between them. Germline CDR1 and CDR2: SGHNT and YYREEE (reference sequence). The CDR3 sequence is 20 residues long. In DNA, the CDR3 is TGTGCCAGCAGCTCGGACAGGGGAGGCTTAGCGGGAGTAACAACCGGGGAGCTGTTTTTT. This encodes CASSSDRGGLAGVTTGELFF.

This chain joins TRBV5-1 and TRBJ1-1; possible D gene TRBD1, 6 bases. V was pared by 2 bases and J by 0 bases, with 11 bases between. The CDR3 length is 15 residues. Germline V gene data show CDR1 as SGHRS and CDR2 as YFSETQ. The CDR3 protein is CASSLTGKLNTEAFF. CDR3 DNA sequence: TGCGCCAGCAGCTTAACAGGGAAATTGAACACTGAAGCTTTCTTT.

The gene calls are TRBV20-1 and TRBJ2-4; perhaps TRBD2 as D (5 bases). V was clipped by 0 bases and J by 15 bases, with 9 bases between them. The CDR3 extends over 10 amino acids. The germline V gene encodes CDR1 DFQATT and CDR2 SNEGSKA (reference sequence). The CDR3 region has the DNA TGCAGTGCTAGAGATAGGACTCCGTACTTC. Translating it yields CSARDRTPYF.

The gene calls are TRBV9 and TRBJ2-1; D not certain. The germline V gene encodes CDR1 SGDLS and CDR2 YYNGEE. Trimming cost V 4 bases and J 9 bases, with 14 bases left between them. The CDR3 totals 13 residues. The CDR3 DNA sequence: TGTGCCAGCAGCCCCAGTTCGAACGGTGAGCAGTTCTTC. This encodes CASSPSSNGEQFF.

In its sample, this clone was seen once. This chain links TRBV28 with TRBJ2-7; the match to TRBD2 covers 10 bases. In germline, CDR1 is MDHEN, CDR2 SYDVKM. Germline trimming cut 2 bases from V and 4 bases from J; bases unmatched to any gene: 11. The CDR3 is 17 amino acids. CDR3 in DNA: TGTGCCAGCAGTTTACCTGGGGCTAGCGGGAGAAGGTACGAGCAGTACTTC. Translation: CASSLPGASGRRYEQYF.

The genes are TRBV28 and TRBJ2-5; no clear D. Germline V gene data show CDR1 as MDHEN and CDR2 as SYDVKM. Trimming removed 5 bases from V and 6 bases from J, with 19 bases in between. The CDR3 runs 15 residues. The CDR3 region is CASSATGPLRQTQYF. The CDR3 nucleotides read TGTGCCAGCAGTGCAACCGGGCCCCTAAGACAGACCCAGTACTTC.

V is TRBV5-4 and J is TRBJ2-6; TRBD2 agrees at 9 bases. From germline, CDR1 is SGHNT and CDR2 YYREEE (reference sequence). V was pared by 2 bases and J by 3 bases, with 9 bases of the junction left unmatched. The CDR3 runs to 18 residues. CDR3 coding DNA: TGTGCCAGCAGCTTATTAGCGGGGGAGGGGTTTGGGGCCAACGTCCTGACTTTC. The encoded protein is CASSLLAGEGFGANVLTF.

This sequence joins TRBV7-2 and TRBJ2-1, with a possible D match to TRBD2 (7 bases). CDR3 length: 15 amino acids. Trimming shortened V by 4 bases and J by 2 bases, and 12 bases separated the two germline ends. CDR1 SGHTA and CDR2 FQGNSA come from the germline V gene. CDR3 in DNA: TGTGCCAGCAGCTCAGGGAGGGACACCTACAATGAGCAGTTCTTC. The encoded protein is CASSSGRDTYNEQFF.

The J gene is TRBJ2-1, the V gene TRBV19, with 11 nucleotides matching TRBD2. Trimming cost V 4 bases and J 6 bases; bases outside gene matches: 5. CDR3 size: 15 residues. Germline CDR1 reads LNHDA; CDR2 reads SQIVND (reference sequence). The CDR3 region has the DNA TGTGCCAGTAGTAACCGACTAGCGGGACGCAATGAGCAGTTCTTC. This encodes CASSNRLAGRNEQFF. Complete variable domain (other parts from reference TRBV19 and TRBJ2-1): DGGITQSPKYLFRKEGQNVTLSCEQNLNHDAMYWYRQDPGQGLRLIYYSQIVNDFQKGDIAEGYSVSREKKESFPLTVTSAQKNPTAFYLCASSNRLAGRNEQFFGPGTRLTVL.

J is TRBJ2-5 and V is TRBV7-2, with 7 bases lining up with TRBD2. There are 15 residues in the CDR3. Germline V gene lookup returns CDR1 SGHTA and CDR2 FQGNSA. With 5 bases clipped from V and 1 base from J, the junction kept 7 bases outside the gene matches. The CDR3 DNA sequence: TGTGCCAGCAGCCGGCGAGCGGGAACCCAAGAGACCCAGTACTTC. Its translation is CASSRRAGTQETQYF.

CDR3 in amino acids: CASSVEASGPDTQYF. CDR3 sequence (DNA): TGTGCCAGCAGCGTAGAGGCTAGCGGGCCAGATACGCAGTATTTT. The rearrangement joins TRBV9 to TRBJ2-3, with 8 nucleotides matching TRBD2. The V gene's germline CDR1 is SGDLS and CDR2 YYNGEE. V trimming: 0 bases; J trimming: 4 bases; junction bases outside the gene matches: 4. CDR3 size: 15 residues.

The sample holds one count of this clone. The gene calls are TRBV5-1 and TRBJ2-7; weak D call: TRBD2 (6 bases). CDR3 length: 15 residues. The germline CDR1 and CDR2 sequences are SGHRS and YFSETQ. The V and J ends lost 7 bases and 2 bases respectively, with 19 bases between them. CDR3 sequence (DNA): TGCGCCAGCGGGCCCGGAGCGGGCACCCCCTACGAGCAGTACTTC. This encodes CASGPGAGTPYEQYF. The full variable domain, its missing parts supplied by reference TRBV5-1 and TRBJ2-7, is KAGVTQTPRYLIKTRGQQVTLSCSPISGHRSVSWYQQTPGQGLQFLFEYFSETQRNKGNFPGRFSGRQFSNSRSEMNVSTLELGDSALYLCASGPGAGTPYEQYFGPGTRLTVT.